Included here is one TCR beta chain sequence, with context. Its antigen has not been determined. Looking up the germline V gene yields CDR1 WSHSY and CDR2 SAAADI. The CDR3 starts with the cysteine, ends with the phenylalanine, and has 13 residues. The record lacks a DNA sequence. The data were obtained in a study of T cells expressing NK-cell markers (dated by TCRdb to 2020 to 2021). For the study in its entirety: Three sorted T-cell subsets (CD3+CD56+NKG2C+, CD3+CD56+NKG2C- and CD3+CD56-NKG2C+) from roughly eight donors had their TCR beta-chain repertoires profiled. Among the eight sequenced donors, only one was HCMV-seronegative, while the other seven were HCMV-seropositive. Randomly selected healthy volunteers, three men and five women, were used as the eight sequenced donors. The libraries were sequenced on Illumina HiSeq 2000/2500, MiSeq or NextSeq, producing 2 x 150 bp reads. What the research found in general, with its limitations: It remained unclear whether the expanded NKG2C-expressing T cell clones were specific for HCMV antigens. Those dominant clonotypes were again the most abundant among CD3+CD56-NKG2C+ cells in several donors, at about 28.3-65%. In a handful of donors, the dominant CD3+CD56+NKG2C+ clonotypes were found to rank among the top 10 CD8+ clonotypes and to make up about 1.0-7.5% of CD8+ T cells.

HCMV serostatus was determined by detecting HCMV-specific IgG in serum with a commercial ELISA kit. Ficoll density gradient centrifugation was used to isolate peripheral blood mononuclear cells from blood. Data came from an Illumina HiSeq 2000. The TCR beta cDNA libraries were made using 5'RACE template switching, a step that added both a universal primer site and unique molecular identifiers. cDNA synthesis was primed from the TCR beta constant segment and was followed by two successive PCR amplification steps. In the original analysis: Reads were demultiplexed and grouped by UMI with MIGEC, and clonotypes were assembled and quantified with MiTCR. Only TCR cDNA sequences supported by at least two reads were kept to exclude erroneous sequences. The tcR package was used for downstream repertoire analysis, with clonotypes matched between fractions based on CDR3 nucleotide sequence plus V segment. VDJmatch was used to annotate antigen specificity against VDJdb, with one amino acid substitution in CDR3 allowed. Once TCRdb had reprocessed the reads, it stored one entry per CDR3 protein sequence and supplied no DNA. The V and J calls follow TCRdb's processing rather than the paper's. This sample's table lists 400,000 to 500,000 distinct CDR3 sequences. The ten largest clonotypes hold about 7.1% of the sample.

The source is a woman aged 18-70 years in good health. The chain is encoded by TRBV10-2 joined to TRBJ2-1; TCRdb indicates TRBD1, and absent DNA this call remains unverified. Material for sequencing was blood T cells: a sorted CD56 or NKG2C T cell subset, CD4+ or CD8+ T cells, or bulk PBMC T cells (not recorded which). The CDR3 reads CATEDRENTKQFF.